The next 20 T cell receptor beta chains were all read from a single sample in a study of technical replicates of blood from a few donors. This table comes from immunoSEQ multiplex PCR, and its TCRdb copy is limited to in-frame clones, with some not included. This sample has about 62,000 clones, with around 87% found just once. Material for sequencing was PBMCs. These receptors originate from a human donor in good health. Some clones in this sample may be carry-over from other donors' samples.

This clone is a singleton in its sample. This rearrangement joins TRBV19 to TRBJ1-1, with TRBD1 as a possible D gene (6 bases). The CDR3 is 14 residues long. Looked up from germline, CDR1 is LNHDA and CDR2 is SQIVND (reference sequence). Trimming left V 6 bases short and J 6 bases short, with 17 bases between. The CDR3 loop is CASRGQGIISEAFF. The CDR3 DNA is TGTGCCAGTAGGGGGCAGGGGATCATTTCTGAAGCTTTCTTT.

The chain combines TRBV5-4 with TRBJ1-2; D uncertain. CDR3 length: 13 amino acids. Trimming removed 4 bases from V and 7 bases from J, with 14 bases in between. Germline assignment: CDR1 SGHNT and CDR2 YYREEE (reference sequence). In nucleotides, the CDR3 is TGTGCCAGCAGCGCAGATGGCAGTGGTGGCTACACCTTC. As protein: CASSADGSGGYTF. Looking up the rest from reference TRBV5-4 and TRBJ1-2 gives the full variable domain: ETGVTQSPTHLIKTRGQQVTLRCSSQSGHNTVSWYQQALGQGPQFIFQYYREEENGRGNFPPRFSGLQFPNYSSELNVNALELDDSALYLCASSADGSGGYTFGSGTRLTVV.

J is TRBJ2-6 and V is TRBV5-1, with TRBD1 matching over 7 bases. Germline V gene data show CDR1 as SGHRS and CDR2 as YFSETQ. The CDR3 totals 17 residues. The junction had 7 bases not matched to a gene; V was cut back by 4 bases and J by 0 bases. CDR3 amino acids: CASSGQDKSSGANVLTF. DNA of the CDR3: TGCGCCAGCAGCGGACAGGATAAGAGCTCTGGGGCCAACGTCCTGACTTTC.

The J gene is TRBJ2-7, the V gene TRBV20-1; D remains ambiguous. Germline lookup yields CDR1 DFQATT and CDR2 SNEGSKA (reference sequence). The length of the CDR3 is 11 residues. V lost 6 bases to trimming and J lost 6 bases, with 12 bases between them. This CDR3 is CSALPVSEQYF. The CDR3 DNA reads TGCAGTGCCCTGCCCGTGAGCGAGCAGTACTTC.

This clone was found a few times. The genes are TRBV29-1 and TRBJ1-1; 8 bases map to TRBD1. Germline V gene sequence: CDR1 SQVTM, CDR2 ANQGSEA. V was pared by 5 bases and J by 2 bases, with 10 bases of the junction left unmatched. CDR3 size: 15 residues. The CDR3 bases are TGCAGCGTTCAAGTCGCAGGGGGCACTAACACTGAAGCTTTCTTT. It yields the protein CSVQVAGGTNTEAFF.

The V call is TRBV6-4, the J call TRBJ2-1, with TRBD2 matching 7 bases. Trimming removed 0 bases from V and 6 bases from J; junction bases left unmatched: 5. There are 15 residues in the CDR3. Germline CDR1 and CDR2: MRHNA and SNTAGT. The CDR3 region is CASSDSGEGFNEQFF. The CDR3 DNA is TGTGCCAGCAGTGACTCGGGGGAGGGCTTCAATGAGCAGTTCTTC.

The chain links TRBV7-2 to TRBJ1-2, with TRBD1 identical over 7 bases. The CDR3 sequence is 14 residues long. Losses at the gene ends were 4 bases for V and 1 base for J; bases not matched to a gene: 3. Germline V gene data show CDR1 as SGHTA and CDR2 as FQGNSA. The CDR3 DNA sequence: TGTGCCAGCAGCTGGCGACAGGGTAACTATGGCTACACCTTC. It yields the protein CASSWRQGNYGYTF.

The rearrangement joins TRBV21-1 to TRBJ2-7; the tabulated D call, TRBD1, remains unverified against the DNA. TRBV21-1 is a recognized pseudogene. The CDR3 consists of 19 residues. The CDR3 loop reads CASSKAGRQGIDCSYEQYF. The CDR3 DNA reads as TGTGCCAGCAGCAAAGCGGGTCGGCAGGGGATCGATTGCTCCTACGAGCAGTACTTC.

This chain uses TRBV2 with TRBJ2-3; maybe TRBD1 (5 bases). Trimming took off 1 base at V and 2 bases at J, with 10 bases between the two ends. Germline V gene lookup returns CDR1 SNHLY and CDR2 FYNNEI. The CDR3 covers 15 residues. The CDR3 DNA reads TGTGCCAGCAGTGAAGAAAATGGGGCCACAGATACGCAGTATTTT. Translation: CASSEENGATDTQYF.

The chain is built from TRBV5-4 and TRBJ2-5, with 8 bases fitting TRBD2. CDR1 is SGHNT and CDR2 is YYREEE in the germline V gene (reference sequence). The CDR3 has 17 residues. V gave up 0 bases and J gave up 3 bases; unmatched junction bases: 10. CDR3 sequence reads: CASSLDQTGGPKETQYF. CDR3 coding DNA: TGTGCCAGCAGCTTGGATCAGACGGGAGGGCCGAAAGAGACCCAGTACTTC. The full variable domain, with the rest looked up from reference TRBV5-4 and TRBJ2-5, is ETGVTQSPTHLIKTRGQQVTLRCSSQSGHNTVSWYQQALGQGPQFIFQYYREEENGRGNFPPRFSGLQFPNYSSELNVNALELDDSALYLCASSLDQTGGPKETQYFGPGTRLLVL.

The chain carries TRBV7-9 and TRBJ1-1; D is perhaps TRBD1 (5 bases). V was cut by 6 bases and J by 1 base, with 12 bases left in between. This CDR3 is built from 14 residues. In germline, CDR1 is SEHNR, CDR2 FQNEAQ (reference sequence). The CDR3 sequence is CASSPPGGNTEAFF. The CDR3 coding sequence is TGTGCCAGCAGTCCCCCGGGGGGGAACACTGAAGCTTTCTTT.

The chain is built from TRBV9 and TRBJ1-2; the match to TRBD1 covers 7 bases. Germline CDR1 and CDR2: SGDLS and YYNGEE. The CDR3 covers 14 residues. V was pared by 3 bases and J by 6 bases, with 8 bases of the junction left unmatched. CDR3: CASSATGVADGYTF. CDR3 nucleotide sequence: TGTGCCAGCAGCGCCACAGGGGTCGCAGATGGCTACACCTTC.

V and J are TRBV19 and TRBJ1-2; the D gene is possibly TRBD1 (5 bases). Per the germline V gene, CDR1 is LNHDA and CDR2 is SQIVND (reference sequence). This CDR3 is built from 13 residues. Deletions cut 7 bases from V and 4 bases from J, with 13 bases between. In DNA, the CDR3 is TGTGCCAGTATGCCAGGGTTGGGCTATGGCTACACCTTC. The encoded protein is CASMPGLGYGYTF.

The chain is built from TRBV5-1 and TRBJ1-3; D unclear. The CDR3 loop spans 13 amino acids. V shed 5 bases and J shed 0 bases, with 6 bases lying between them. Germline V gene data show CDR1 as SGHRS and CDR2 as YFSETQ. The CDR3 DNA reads TGCGCCAGCAGGCGGGACTCTGGAAACACCATATATTTT. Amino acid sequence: CASRRDSGNTIYF.

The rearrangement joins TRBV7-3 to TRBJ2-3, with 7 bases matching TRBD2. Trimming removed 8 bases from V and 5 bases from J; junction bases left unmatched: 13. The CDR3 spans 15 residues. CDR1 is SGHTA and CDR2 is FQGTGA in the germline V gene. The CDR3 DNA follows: TGTGCCAGCCGACTTACGGCGGGAGCGGTAGATACGCAGTATTTT. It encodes CASRLTAGAVDTQYF. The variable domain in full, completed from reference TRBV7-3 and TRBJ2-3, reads GAGVSQTPSNKVTEKGKYVELRCDPISGHTALYWYRQSLGQGPEFLIYFQGTGAADDSGLPNDRFFAVRPEGSVSTLKIQRTERGDSAVYLCASRLTAGAVDTQYFGPGTRLTVL.

The CDR3 bases are TGTGCCATCAGTCGAGGACAGGGGTTGACTAATGAAAAACTGTTTTTT. This sequence encodes CAISRGQGLTNEKLFF. The gene calls are TRBV10-3 and TRBJ1-4; 9 bases map to TRBD1. The V gene end was trimmed by 5 bases and the J gene end by 2 bases; junction bases not matched to a gene: 6. CDR1 is ENHRY and CDR2 is SYGVKD in the germline V gene. This CDR3 is built from 16 residues.

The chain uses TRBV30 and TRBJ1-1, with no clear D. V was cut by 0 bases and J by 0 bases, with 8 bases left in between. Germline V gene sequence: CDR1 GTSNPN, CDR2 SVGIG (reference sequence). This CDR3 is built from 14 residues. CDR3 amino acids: CAWSVKLMNTEAFF. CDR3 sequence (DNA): TGTGCCTGGAGTGTGAAACTCATGAACACTGAAGCTTTCTTT.

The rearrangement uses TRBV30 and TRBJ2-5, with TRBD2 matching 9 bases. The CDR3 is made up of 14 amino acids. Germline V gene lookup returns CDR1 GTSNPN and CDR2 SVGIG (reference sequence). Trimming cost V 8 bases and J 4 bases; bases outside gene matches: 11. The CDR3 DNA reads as TGTGCCGGCCGGTCCGCGGGAGGGTTAGAGACCCAGTACTTC. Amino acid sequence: CAGRSAGGLETQYF.

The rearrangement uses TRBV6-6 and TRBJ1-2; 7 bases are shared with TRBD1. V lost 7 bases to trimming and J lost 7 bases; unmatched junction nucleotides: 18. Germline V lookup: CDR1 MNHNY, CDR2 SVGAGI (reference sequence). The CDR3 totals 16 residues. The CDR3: CASIPGQLTVGGGYTF. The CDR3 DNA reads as TGTGCCAGCATCCCGGGACAGCTGACGGTTGGAGGTGGCTACACCTTC.

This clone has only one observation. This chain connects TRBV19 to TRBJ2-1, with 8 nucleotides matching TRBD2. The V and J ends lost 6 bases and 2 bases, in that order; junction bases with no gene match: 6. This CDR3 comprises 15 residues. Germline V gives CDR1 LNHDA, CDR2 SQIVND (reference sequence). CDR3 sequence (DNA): TGTGCCAGTAGCCCGACGGGGGGGGCCTACAATGAGCAGTTCTTC. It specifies CASSPTGGAYNEQFF.